This is a list of T cell receptor beta chains from one sample in a study of T cells expressing NK-cell markers. TCRdb re-analyzed the 5' RACE reads; it lists each CDR3 protein once, without DNA. The sample has a few hundred thousand distinct CDR3 sequences. Input material: blood T cells: a sorted CD56 or NKG2C T cell subset, CD4+ or CD8+ T cells, or bulk PBMC T cells (not recorded which). These receptors all come from a woman aged 45-65 years in good health. The CDR3 runs from the conserved cysteine through the conserved F or W. The order of the fields is V gene, J gene, CDR3 protein.

v_call: TRBV12-3/TRBV12-4; j_call: TRBJ1-5; cdr3_aa: CASRPGPRGGSNQPQHF
v_call: TRBV5-1; j_call: TRBJ2-1; cdr3_aa: CASSSSYLYNEQFF
v_call: TRBV5-1; j_call: TRBJ2-1; cdr3_aa: CASSLGAPGRVAYNEQFF
v_call: TRBV7-2; j_call: TRBJ2-2; cdr3_aa: CASSRGEGPNTGELFF
v_call: TRBV20-1; j_call: TRBJ2-3; cdr3_aa: CSARALVSDTQYF
v_call: TRBV5-6; j_call: TRBJ2-1; cdr3_aa: CASSPGQPYNEQFF
v_call: TRBV24-1; j_call: TRBJ2-1; cdr3_aa: CATSEGRASNEQFF
v_call: TRBV29-1; j_call: TRBJ2-7; cdr3_aa: CSVGLAGPFSYEQYF
v_call: TRBV10-3; j_call: TRBJ2-3; cdr3_aa: CAVSGDRSADTQYF
v_call: TRBV12-3/TRBV12-4; j_call: TRBJ2-2; cdr3_aa: CASSPKTGSNTGELFF
v_call: TRBV29-1; j_call: TRBJ1-1; cdr3_aa: CSVQAGRDTEAFF
v_call: TRBV7-9; j_call: TRBJ1-2; cdr3_aa: CASSPQEGGYTF
v_call: TRBV20-1; j_call: TRBJ2-5; cdr3_aa: CSARGVAGAPGETQYF
v_call: TRBV12-5; j_call: TRBJ1-1; cdr3_aa: CASGPVPGQGLSEAFF
v_call: TRBV29-1; j_call: TRBJ2-1; cdr3_aa: CSVGGRTVYNEQFF
v_call: TRBV6-6; j_call: TRBJ1-2; cdr3_aa: CASSYSANYGYTF
v_call: TRBV27; j_call: TRBJ2-3; cdr3_aa: CASRPRLGTWGDTQYF
v_call: TRBV4-1; j_call: TRBJ1-3; cdr3_aa: CASSRGFGDTIYF
v_call: TRBV4-1; j_call: TRBJ2-7; cdr3_aa: CASSQDRYPYEQYF
v_call: TRBV7-9; j_call: TRBJ2-1; cdr3_aa: CASSQDGNNEQFF
v_call: TRBV5-1; j_call: TRBJ1-1; cdr3_aa: CATKTGQGALAFF
v_call: TRBV24-1; j_call: TRBJ2-1; cdr3_aa: CATSDPGGLAGGYNEQFF
v_call: TRBV20-1; j_call: TRBJ2-7; cdr3_aa: CSASKGQEYEQYF
v_call: TRBV20-1; j_call: TRBJ2-3; cdr3_aa: CSARGWRRESSRDTQYF
v_call: TRBV2; j_call: TRBJ1-1; cdr3_aa: CASILFLDEAFF
v_call: TRBV14; j_call: TRBJ1-1; cdr3_aa: CASSLTVVTFF
v_call: TRBV6-5; j_call: TRBJ1-5; cdr3_aa: CASSYQSNQPQHF
v_call: TRBV12-3/TRBV12-4; j_call: TRBJ2-5; cdr3_aa: CASSTGQGPALAQYF
v_call: TRBV4-1; j_call: TRBJ2-4; cdr3_aa: CASSQVLGPQYF
v_call: TRBV4-1; j_call: TRBJ1-1; cdr3_aa: CASSQAVGGVNTEAFF
v_call: TRBV29-1; j_call: TRBJ2-1; cdr3_aa: CSVASGRASLNEQFF
v_call: TRBV5-1; j_call: TRBJ2-1; cdr3_aa: CASSLSGLRYNEQFF
v_call: TRBV14; j_call: TRBJ2-7; cdr3_aa: CASSLRGLGASAYEQYF
v_call: TRBV3-1; j_call: TRBJ2-7; cdr3_aa: CASSLSGQGYEQYF
v_call: TRBV9; j_call: TRBJ2-3; cdr3_aa: CASSVAIAGVSDTQYF
v_call: TRBV9; j_call: TRBJ2-7; cdr3_aa: CASSALGGEQYF
v_call: TRBV24-1; j_call: TRBJ1-5; cdr3_aa: CATSVRGGQPQHF
v_call: TRBV28; j_call: TRBJ1-2; cdr3_aa: CASNRGGGYTF
v_call: TRBV12-3/TRBV12-4; j_call: TRBJ1-2; cdr3_aa: CASSPGPTTNYGYTF